The 3 T cell receptor beta chains presented below share a single source sample, sequenced in a study of blood T cell repertoires in COVID-19. Measured with immunoSEQ multiplex PCR; TCRdb has only the in-frame clones, and not every one. The table lists about 260,000 clones, about 82% of them singletons. Sequencing was performed on PBMCs or T cells enriched from blood (not recorded which). These receptors originate from a woman aged 45-59 years who had recovered from COVID-19.

The rearrangement joins TRBV29-1 to TRBJ1-6; 10 bases match TRBD1. This CDR3 is built from 11 residues. The germline gives CDR1 SQVTM, CDR2 ANQGSEA. Trimming removed 7 bases from V and 15 bases from J; junction bases left unmatched: 6. CDR3: CSAGTGADLHF. CDR3 coding DNA: TGCAGCGCCGGGACAGGGGCGGACCTCCACTTT.

In regard to this clone: Other DNA sequences within the sample encode an identical CDR3. The V call is TRBV29-1, the J call TRBJ1-3; D possibly corresponds to TRBD1 (5 bases). The germline CDR1 and CDR2 sequences are SQVTM and ANQGSEA. V lost 6 bases and J lost 1, with 7 bases in between. The CDR3 length is 12 residues. The CDR3 loop reads CSVRTSGNTIYF. CDR3 nucleotides: TGCAGCGTCAGGACATCTGGAAACACCATATATTTT.

This rearrangement joins TRBV21-1 to TRBJ1-5; the listed D gene, TRBD1, was not tested against the DNA. TRBV21-1 is a known pseudogene. The CDR3 runs to 16 residues. The CDR3 region has the DNA TGTGCCAGCAGCAAAACAACAGAATATAGCAATCAGCCCCAGCATTTT. As protein: CASSKTTEYSNQPQHF.